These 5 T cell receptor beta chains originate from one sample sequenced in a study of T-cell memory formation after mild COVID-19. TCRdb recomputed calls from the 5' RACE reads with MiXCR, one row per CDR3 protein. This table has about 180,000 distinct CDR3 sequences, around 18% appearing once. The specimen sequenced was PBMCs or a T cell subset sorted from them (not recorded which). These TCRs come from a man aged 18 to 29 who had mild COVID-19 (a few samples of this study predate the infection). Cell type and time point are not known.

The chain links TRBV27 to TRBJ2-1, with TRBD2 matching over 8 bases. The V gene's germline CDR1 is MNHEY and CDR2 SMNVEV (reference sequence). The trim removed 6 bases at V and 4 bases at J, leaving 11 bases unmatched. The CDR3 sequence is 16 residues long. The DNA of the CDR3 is TGTGCCAGCAGCTCCCTGGCGGGACTAGTGTACAATGAGCAGTTCTTC. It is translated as CASSSLAGLVYNEQFF.

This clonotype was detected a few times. The DNA of the CDR3 is TGTGCCAGCAGTTCCCGGCCGAGTTTGAACACTGAAGCTTTCTTT. Translation: CASSSRPSLNTEAFF. The V and J genes are TRBV7-8 and TRBJ1-1; no reliable D call. The CDR3 totals 15 residues. Trimming pared 6 bases from V and 0 bases from J, leaving 14 bases between. Germline V gives CDR1 SGHVS, CDR2 FQNEAQ.

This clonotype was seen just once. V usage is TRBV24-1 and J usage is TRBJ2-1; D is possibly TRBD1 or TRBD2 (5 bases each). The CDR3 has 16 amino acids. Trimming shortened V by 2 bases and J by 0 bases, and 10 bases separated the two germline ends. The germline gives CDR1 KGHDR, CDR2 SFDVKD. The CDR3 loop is CATSDSRGDSYNEQFF. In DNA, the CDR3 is TGTGCCACCAGTGATTCGAGAGGGGACTCCTACAATGAGCAGTTCTTC.

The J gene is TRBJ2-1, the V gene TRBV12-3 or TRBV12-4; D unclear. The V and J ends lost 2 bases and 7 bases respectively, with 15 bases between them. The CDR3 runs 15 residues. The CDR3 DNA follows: TGTGCCAGCAGTTTATCATCAACCGGTGGGAATGAGCAGTTCTTC. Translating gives CASSLSSTGGNEQFF.

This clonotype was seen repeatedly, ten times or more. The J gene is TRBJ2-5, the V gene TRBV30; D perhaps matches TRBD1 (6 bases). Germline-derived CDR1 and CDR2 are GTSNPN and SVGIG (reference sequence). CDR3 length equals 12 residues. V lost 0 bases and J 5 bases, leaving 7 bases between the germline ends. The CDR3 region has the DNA TGTGCCTGGAGTGTACAGGGTGAGACCCAGTACTTC. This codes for CAWSVQGETQYF.